The source of this T cell receptor (beta chain) is a study of T-cell memory formation after mild COVID-19 (TCRdb year 2021). With respect to the entire study: Most TCR sequence clusters were specific to one of the two donors. Longitudinal TCRalpha and TCRbeta repertoire sequencing tracked T-cell clones expanding and contracting after mild COVID-19 in two donors. Two young, previously healthy adult volunteers, one female and one male, were included in the cohort.

This clonotype has a handful of counts. What antigen it recognizes has not been identified. Base qualities are not recorded, but no much larger clone differs from it by a single base. Here is what the overall study found, with its caveats: Some responding clones were found in pre-infection memory, which suggests that pre-existing cross-reactive memory T cells took part in the SARS-CoV-2 response. The study covered only a couple of mild cases, and larger cohorts including severe cases with pre-infection samples were considered necessary. Contracting CD4+ clones were found mainly in CM and EM memory subsets, while CD8+ clones were enriched in EMRA. Whether the second-wave clones peaking on day 37 were SARS-CoV-2 specific was not confirmed. Clones that contracted from day 15 to 85 showed balanced CD4/CD8 phenotypes, whereas a second wave of clones that expanded from day 15 to 37 leaned towards CD4+.

The CDR3 starts with the cysteine, ends with the phenylalanine, and has 14 residues. CDR3 DNA only is kept here, 42 bases in frame from base 1. V is clipped by 5 bases and J by 2 bases, and the sequence between their germline boundaries is 10 bases long. For sequencing, an Illumina NovaSeq 6000 was employed. cDNA libraries for TCRalpha and TCRbeta were prepared by 5'RACE using constant-segment primers, with sample barcodes and unique molecular identifiers added. RNA was extracted from every sample with Trizol reagent. Library amplification was performed in two PCR steps, and a second sample barcode and Illumina TruSeq adapters were introduced in the second step. The libraries were sequenced on an Illumina NovaSeq using 2 x 150 bp paired-end reads. The original pipeline was this. The reads were demultiplexed and collapsed into UMI-guided consensus sequences using migec v1.2.7. Using mixcr v2.1.11, the UMI consensuses were aligned to TRA and TRB V and J templates and assembled into clonotypes. Expanded or contracted clonotypes were those called significant by both edgeR and NoisET, with noise models trained on biological replicates. For edgeR calls, the cutoffs were a false discovery rate-adjusted p below 0.01 and a log2 fold-change threshold of 1. As an exploratory analysis of dynamics, max-normalized trajectories of the 1000 most abundant clonotypes were examined with PCA combined with hierarchical clustering. Separately sequenced CD4+ and CD8+ repertoires were used to assign a CD4 or CD8 phenotype to each responding clone. TCRdb reanalyzed the raw reads on its own, using fastp at Q25 for trimming and MiXCR for clone calling, and kept in-frame beta chains. Rows matching on CDR3 protein sequence are summarized as one entry with the most common DNA and genes. The V and J calls were determined by TCRdb, not by the authors. Present in this sample are roughly 240,000 distinct CDR3 sequences, around 16% of which were seen just once. Jointly, the top ten make up more than 20% of the sample.

Ficoll-Paque density gradient centrifugation was the method used to isolate PBMCs. This TCR derives from a man aged 18 to 30 who had mild COVID-19 (a few samples of this study predate the infection). The sample titles of this study are shuffled in the database, so cell type and time point are left out; the donor was told from shared clones. The receptor chain draws on TRBV12-3 or TRBV12-4 and TRBJ2-1; the D gene is possibly TRBD1, with 6 bases matching. Source material: PBMCs or a T cell subset sorted from them (not recorded which). The CDR3 protein sequence reads: CASSRDNTYNEQFF. At the DNA level, the sequence is TGTGCCAGCAGTAGGGACAACACCTACAATGAGCAGTTCTTC.